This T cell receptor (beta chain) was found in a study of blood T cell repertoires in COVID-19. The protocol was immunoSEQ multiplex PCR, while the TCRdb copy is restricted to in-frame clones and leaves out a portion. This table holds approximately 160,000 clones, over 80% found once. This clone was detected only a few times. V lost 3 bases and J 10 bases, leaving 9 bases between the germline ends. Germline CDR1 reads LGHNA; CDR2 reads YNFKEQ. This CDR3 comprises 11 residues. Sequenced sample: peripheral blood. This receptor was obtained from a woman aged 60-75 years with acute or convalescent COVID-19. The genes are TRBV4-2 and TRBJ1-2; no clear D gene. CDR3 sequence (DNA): TGTGCCAGCAGCCACCTGGGCTCCTACACCTTC. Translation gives CASSHLGSYTF.